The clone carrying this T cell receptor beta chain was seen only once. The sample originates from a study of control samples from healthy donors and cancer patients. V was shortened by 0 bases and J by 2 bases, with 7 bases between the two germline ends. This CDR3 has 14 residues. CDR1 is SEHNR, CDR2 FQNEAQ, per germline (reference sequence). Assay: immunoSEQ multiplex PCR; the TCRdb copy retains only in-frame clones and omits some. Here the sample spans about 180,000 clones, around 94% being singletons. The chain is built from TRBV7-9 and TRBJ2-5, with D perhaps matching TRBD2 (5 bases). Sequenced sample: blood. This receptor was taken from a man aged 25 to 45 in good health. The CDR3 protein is CASSLAGGQETQYF. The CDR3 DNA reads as TGTGCCAGCAGCTTAGCAGGAGGACAAGAGACCCAGTACTTC.